This T cell receptor (beta chain) was captured by sequencing in a study of blood T cell repertoires in COVID-19 (dated by TCRdb to 2018 to 2020). General notes on the study: Collaborator samples came from the United States, Italy and Spain and covered acute and convalescent phases of COVID-19. The material from the prospective study consisted of cDNA or gDNA derived from T cells, B-cell-depleted T cells, or PBMCs. A freely available public database, intended as a resource for researchers studying the immune response to SARS-CoV-2, is where the repertoires were released. Where available, HLA class I and class II types were taken from metadata supplied by the sample provider and were not determined by assay-based typing. Nearly every sample came with metadata listing a de-identified subject ID, COVID-19 status, age in years and sex. Samples were obtained from the ongoing ImmuneRACE study (first 160 participants) and from 950 to 1,500 subjects provided by 6 global collaborators. Subjects who had been exposed to COVID-19, were actively infected with it, or had recovered from it provided the deeply sampled blood TCRbeta repertoires that made up the dataset.

General findings and caveats noted by the study authors: Clinical and demographic metadata were provided uncurated, with the amount varying by source and participant.

The V and J ends are trimmed by 7 bases and 7 bases, leaving 13 bases between them. From the cysteine up to the phenylalanine, the CDR3 has a length of 12 residues. CDR3 DNA is the only sequence kept; it has 36 bases, read in frame from the first base. In the case of this clone: It lacks a known antigen. The sample holds no much larger clone one base away, and base qualities are not on file.

The immunoSEQ Assay, a bias-controlled multiplex PCR, was used to amplify TCRbeta CDR3 regions from genomic DNA. The study's processing was this. The number of nucleated cells in each sample was estimated by amplification of reference gene primers within the assay. To quantify the absolute abundance of each unique TCRbeta CDR3 rearrangement, sequence reads were collapsed and filtered. For each sample, productive Simpson clonality was calculated as the square root of Simpson's diversity index over productive rearrangements. In TCRdb, the immuneACCESS table is reduced to in-frame sequences with V and J assigned. These tables do not hold every clone; where another copy was compared, an unresolved V gene accounts for under half, and the others remain unexplained. That table furnishes V, J and clone size, whereas the DNA furnished D and trimming. The sample records 200,000 to 250,000 clones, roughly 90% of which are singletons. The ten largest clones take up 6.2% of the sample.

Whole blood was collected in K2EDTA tubes by collaborating institutions according to the institutions' own protocols. For TCRbeta analysis, collaborators shipped samples in one of three forms: frozen whole blood, isolated PBMCs, or DNA extracted from either of those sample types. The TCR sequence derives from a man aged 55 to 69 with acute or convalescent COVID-19. Material for sequencing was peripheral blood. This chain joins TRBV12-3 or TRBV12-4 to TRBJ1-2; no D gene is confidently identified. CDR3 reads: CASTRGVGGYTF. The DNA sequence is TGTGCCAGCACCCGCGGGGTGGGTGGCTACACCTTC.